This TCR beta chain was recorded in a study of immune heterogeneity within non-small cell lung tumors. Whole-study findings and limits: The study found high-frequency T-cell receptor beta clonotypes largely distinct between individual patients.

A multiplex PCR containing 32 V primers and 13 J primers was used to amplify TCR beta CDR3. TCRdb reprocessed the multiplex PCR reads with MiXCR, giving one entry per CDR3 protein. The sample gives 8,500 to 11,000 distinct CDR3 sequences, 15% to 20% of which show up once; around 3.6% is in the top ten. The V gene lost 0 bases and the J gene lost 8 bases, with 19 bases spanning the gap. Germline CDR1 is LNHNV and CDR2 is YYDKDF (reference sequence). CDR3 length: 16 residues. Samples each supplied around 600 ng of bulk tumor genomic DNA as template. Surgeons took several biopsies per primary tumor, spaced far apart, during surgery. Their non-small cell lung cancer was newly diagnosed and untreated, and the patients underwent curative surgery. By share, this clonotype counts as medium-sized. What it binds is unknown.

The V and J genes are TRBV15 and TRBJ1-2; D not resolved. Sequencing input: lung tumor tissue. The TCR was taken from a man aged 35-49 years with non-small cell lung cancer. Here the CDR3 DNA reads TGTGCCACCAGCAGAGATCTATCGGGTCGAGGAGAAGGCTACACCTTC. This sequence encodes CATSRDLSGRGEGYTF.